The clone carrying this TCR beta chain was detected ten times or more. The data were obtained in a study of kidney transplant recipient with SARS-CoV-2 infection. MiXCR, run by TCRdb on the reads, gives a single entry per CDR3 protein. The sample shows about 240,000 distinct CDR3 sequences, 25% to 35% of them seen only once. Germline loops: CDR1 MNHEY, CDR2 SVGAGI. Trimming removed 5 bases from V and 7 bases from J, with 17 bases in between. The CDR3 runs to 14 residues. The starting material was a blood sample, obtained at baseline and on day 111 from a kidney transplant recipient. V is TRBV6-5 and J is TRBJ1-1; D may be TRBD1 (5 bases). This TCR was recovered from a male patient between 25 and 40 years old who had COVID-19 and was a kidney transplant recipient. A share of the T cells may be of graft donor origin. The CDR3 nucleotides are TGTGCCAGCAGTGTACGGGACGGCGAGTTTGAAGCTTTCTTT. Amino acids: CASSVRDGEFEAFF.